This T cell receptor beta chain is drawn from a study of T cell repertoires in cytomegalovirus infection. Study-level information: Based on public TCR beta signatures, there were indications of CMV infection and of a matching HLA type.

With regard to this clonotype: Antigen specificity is unknown.

TCRdb recomputed calls from the reads with MiXCR, one row per CDR3 protein. Here the sample spans 650,000 to 900,000 distinct CDR3 sequences, approximately 32% being singletons. The V gene lost 6 bases and the J gene lost 4 bases, with 13 bases spanning the gap. This CDR3 is 14 amino acids long. CDR1 and CDR2 (germline): SEHNR, FQNEAQ (reference sequence). This sequence joins TRBV7-9 and TRBJ2-1; D perhaps matches TRBD2 (6 bases). This sequence was found in a human donor in good health (CMV status not recorded). Some clones in this sample may be carry-over from other donors' samples. Sequences were derived from cultured CD8+ T cells from PBMCs, sampled from culture after CMV antigen stimulation. This CDR3 is CASRAGTSYNEQFF. DNA of the CDR3: TGTGCCAGCAGGGCCGGGACTTCGTACAATGAGCAGTTCTTC.